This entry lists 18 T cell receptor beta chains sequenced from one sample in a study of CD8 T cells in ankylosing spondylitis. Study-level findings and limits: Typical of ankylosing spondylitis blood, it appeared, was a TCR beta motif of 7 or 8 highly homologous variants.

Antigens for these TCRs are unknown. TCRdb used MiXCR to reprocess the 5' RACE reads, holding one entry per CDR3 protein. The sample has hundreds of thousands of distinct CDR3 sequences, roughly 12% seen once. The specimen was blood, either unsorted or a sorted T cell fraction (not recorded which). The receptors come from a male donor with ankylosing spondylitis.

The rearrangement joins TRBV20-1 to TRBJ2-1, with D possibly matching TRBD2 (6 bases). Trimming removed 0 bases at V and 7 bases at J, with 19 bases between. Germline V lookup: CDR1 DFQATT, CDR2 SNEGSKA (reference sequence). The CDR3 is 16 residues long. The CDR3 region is CSARDFVTGEANEQFF. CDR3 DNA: TGCAGTGCTAGAGATTTCGTAACGGGAGAAGCAAATGAGCAGTTCTTC.

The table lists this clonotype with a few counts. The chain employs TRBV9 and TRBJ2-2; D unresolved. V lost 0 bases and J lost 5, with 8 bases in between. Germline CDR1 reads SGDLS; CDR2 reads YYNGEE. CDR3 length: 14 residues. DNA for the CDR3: TGTGCCAGCAGCGTAGTCGACCTAACCGGGGAGCTGTTTTTT. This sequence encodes CASSVVDLTGELFF. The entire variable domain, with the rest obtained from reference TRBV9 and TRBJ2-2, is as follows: DSGVTQTPKHLITATGQRVTLRCSPRSGDLSVYWYQQSLDQGLQFLIQYYNGEERAKGNILERFSAQQFPDLHSELNLSSLELGDSALYFCASSVVDLTGELFFGEGSRLTVL.

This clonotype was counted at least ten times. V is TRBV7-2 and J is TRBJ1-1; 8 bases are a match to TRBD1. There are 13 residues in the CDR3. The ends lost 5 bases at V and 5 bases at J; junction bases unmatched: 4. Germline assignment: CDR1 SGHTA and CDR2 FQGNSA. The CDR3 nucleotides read TGTGCCAGCAGCATACGACAGGGGACTGAAGCTTTCTTT. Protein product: CASSIRQGTEAFF.

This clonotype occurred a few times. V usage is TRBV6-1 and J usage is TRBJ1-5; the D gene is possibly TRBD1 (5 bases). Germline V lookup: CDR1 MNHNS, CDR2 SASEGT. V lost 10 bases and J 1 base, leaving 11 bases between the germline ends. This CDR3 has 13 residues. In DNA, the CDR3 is TGTGCCACACAGGTCGGGAGCAATCAGCCCCAGCATTTT. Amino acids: CATQVGSNQPQHF.

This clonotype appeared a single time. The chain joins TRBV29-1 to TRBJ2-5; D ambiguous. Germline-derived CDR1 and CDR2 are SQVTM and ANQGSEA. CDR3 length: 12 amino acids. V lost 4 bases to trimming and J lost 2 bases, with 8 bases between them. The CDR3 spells CSVAVQQETQYF. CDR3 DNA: TGCAGCGTTGCGGTCCAACAAGAGACCCAGTACTTC.

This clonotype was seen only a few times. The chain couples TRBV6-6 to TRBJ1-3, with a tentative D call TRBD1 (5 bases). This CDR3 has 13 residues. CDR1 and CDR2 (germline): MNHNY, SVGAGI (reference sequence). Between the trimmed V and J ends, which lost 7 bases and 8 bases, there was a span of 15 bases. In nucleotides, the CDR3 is TGTGCCAGCACCACGGGGCAGGGCCACACCATATATTTT. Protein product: CASTTGQGHTIYF.

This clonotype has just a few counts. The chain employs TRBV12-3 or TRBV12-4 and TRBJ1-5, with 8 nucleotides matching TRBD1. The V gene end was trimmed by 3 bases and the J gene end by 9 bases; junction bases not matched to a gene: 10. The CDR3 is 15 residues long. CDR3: CASSLRTGSPMPQHF. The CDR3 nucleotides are TGTGCCAGCAGTTTGAGGACAGGGAGCCCAATGCCCCAGCATTTT.

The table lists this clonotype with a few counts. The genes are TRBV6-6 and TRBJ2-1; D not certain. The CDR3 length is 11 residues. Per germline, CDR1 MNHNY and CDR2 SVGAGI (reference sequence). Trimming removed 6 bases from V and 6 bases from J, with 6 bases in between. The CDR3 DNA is TGTGCCAGCAGCGGTTCCAATGAGCAGTTCTTC. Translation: CASSGSNEQFF.

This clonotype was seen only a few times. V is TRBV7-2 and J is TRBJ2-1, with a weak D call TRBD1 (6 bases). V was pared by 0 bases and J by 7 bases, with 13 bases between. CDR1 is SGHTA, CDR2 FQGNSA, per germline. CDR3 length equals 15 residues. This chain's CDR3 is CASSLAGGSRNEQFF. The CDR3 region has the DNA TGTGCCAGCAGCTTAGCAGGGGGTAGTAGGAATGAGCAGTTCTTC.

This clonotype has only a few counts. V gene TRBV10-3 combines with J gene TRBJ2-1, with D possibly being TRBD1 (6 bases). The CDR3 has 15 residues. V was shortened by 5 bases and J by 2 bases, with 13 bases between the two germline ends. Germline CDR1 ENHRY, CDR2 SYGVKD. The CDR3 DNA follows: TGTGCCATCAGTCCCCGGGACACGACCTACAATGAGCAGTTCTTC. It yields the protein CAISPRDTTYNEQFF.

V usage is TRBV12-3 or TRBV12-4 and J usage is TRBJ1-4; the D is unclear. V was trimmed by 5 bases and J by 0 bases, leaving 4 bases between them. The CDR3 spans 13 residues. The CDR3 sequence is CASSRATNEKLFF. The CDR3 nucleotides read TGTGCCAGCAGTCGTGCAACTAATGAAAAACTGTTTTTT.

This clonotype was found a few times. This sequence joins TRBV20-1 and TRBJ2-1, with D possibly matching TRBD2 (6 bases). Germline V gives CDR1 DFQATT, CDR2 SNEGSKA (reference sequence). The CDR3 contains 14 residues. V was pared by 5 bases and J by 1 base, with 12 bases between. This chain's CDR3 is CSAQGLPSYNEQFF. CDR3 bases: TGCAGTGCTCAGGGACTTCCTTCCTACAATGAGCAGTTCTTC.

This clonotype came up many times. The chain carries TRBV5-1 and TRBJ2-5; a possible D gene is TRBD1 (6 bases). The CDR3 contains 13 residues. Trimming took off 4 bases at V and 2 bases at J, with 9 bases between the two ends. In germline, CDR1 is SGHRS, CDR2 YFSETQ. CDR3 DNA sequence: TGCGCCAGCAGCGGACAGCAGCAAGAGACCCAGTACTTC. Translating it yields CASSGQQQETQYF.

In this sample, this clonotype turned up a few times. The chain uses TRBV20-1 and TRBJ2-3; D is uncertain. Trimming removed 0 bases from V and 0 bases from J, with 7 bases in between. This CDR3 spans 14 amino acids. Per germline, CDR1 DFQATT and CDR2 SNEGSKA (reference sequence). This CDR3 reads CSARDVGSTDTQYF. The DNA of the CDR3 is TGCAGTGCTAGAGATGTAGGGAGCACAGATACGCAGTATTTT.

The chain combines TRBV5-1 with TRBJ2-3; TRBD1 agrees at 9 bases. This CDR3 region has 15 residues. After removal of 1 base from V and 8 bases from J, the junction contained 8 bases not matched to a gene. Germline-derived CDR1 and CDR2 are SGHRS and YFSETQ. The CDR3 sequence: CASSLQDRGLPTQYF. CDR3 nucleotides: TGCGCCAGCAGCTTGCAGGACAGGGGCCTACCTACGCAGTATTTT.

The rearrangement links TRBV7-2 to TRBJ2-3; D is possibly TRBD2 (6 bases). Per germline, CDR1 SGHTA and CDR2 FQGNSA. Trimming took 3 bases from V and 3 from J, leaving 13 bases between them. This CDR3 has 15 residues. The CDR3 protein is CASSFGGTETDTQYF. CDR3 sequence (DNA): TGTGCCAGCAGCTTTGGCGGGACGGAAACAGATACGCAGTATTTT.

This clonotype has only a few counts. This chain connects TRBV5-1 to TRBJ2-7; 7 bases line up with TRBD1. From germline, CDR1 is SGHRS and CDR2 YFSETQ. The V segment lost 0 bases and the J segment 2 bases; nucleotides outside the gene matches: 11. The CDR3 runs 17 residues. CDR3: CASSLDGQVEPPYEQYF. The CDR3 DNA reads TGCGCCAGCAGCTTGGATGGACAGGTGGAACCTCCCTACGAGCAGTACTTC.

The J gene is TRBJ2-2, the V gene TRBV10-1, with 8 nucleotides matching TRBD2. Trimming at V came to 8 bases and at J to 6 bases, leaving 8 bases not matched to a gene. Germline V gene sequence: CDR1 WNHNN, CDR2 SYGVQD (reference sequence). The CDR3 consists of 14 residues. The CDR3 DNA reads TGCGCCAGCCAGGGCGGGAGGTTAGCCGGGGAGCTGTTTTTT. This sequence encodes CASQGGRLAGELFF.